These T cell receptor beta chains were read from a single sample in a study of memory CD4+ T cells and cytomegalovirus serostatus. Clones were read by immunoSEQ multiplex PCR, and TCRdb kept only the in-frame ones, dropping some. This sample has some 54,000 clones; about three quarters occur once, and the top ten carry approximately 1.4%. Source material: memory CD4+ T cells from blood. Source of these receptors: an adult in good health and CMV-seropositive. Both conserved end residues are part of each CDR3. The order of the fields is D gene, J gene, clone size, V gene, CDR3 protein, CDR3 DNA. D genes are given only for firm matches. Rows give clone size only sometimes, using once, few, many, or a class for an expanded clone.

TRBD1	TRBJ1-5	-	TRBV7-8	CASSLADRGPQPQHF	TGTGCCAGCAGCTTAGCGGACAGGGGCCCCCAGCCCCAGCATTTT
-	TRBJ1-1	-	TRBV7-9	CASRSVQQNTEAFF	TGTGCCAGCAGATCGGTTCAACAGAACACTGAAGCTTTCTTT
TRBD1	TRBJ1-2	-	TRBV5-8	CASSFSGTGYGYTF	TGTGCCAGCAGCTTCTCCGGGACAGGCTATGGCTACACCTTC
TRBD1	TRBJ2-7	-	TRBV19	CASSKNHGTGAYEQYF	TGTGCCAGTAGTAAGAACCACGGGACAGGGGCGTACGAGCAGTACTTC
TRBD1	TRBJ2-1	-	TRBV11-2	CASSSQTGDHNEQFF	TGTGCCAGCAGCTCCCAGACAGGGGACCACAATGAGCAGTTCTTC
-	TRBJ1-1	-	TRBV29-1	CSVAPGNRDTEAFF	TGCAGCGTTGCCCCCGGCAACAGGGACACTGAAGCTTTCTTT
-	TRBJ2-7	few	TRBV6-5	CASRSGTPSGEQYF	TGTGCCAGCAGGTCCGGGACGCCATCGGGCGAGCAGTACTTC
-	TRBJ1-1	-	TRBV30	CAWSVRLSTEAFF	TGTGCCTGGAGTGTGCGGCTTTCCACTGAAGCTTTCTTT
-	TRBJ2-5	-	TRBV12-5	CASGLVGETQYF	TGTGCTAGTGGTTTGGTTGGGGAGACCCAGTACTTC
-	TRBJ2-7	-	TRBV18	CASSTAQDVGEQYF	TGTGCCAGCTCAACGGCCCAGGACGTGGGCGAGCAGTACTTC
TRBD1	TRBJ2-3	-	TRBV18	CASSRDRENTQYF	TGTGCCAGCAGCAGGGACAGGGAAAATACGCAGTATTTT
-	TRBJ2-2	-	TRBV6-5	CASSYSGGPTGELFF	TGTGCCAGCAGTTACTCGGGGGGCCCCACCGGGGAGCTGTTTTTT
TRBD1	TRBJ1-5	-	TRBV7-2	CASSLGQGLGQPQHF	TGTGCCAGCAGCTTAGGACAGGGATTAGGTCAGCCCCAGCATTTT
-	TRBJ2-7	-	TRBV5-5	CASSRGAAYEQYF	TGTGCCAGCAGCCGGGGGGCCGCCTACGAGCAGTACTTC